The sequence of this T cell receptor (beta chain) was determined in a study of OX40 agonist ivuxolimab in advanced cancers. Study overall: Ivuxolimab was delivered to patients intravenously every 2 weeks at doses spanning 0.01 to 10 mg/kg.

Assay: immunoSEQ multiplex PCR; the TCRdb copy retains only in-frame clones and omits some. The sample carries roughly 96,000 clones, roughly four fifths recorded once. CDR1 and CDR2 from the germline V gene are LGHNT and FRNRAP. Trimming removed 5 bases from V and 3 bases from J, with 2 bases in between. This CDR3 has 10 amino acids. The sample was CD4+ or CD8+ T cells sorted from blood, taken in a trial of the OX40 agonist ivuxolimab. The TCR sequence derives from an adult with an advanced solid tumor such as melanoma, head and neck, liver or kidney cancer. J is TRBJ2-7 and V is TRBV12-5; D is ambiguous. In nucleotides, the CDR3 is TGTGCTAGTGGTAACTACGAGCAGTACTTC. Amino acid sequence: CASGNYEQYF.